This entry concerns a single T cell receptor beta chain. This sample is drawn from a study of metastatic and nonmetastatic thyroid tumors. Background on the study: For malignant and benign thyroid patients, tumor or nodule tissue and blood were the sources whose repertoires were compared.

Among the patients, none had received any treatment before thyroid surgery. CDR1 and CDR2 from the germline V gene are SGHTA and FQGNSA. V was trimmed by 2 bases and J by 1 base, leaving 6 bases between them. The CDR3 is 13 residues long. In the original workflow: Construction of a distant-metastasis classifier for papillary thyroid cancer relied on CDR3 differences across clinicopathological groups. TCRdb reanalyzed the PCR reads via MiXCR. V and J calls and clone size were set by TCRdb, not the authors. The profile shows about 16,000 clones, 27% of them singletons. The chain couples TRBV7-2 to TRBJ2-7; unclear D gene. This clonotype was sampled from a female donor with papillary thyroid cancer or a benign thyroid nodule (not recorded which). Some clones in this sample may be carry-over from other donors' samples. Material: adjacent normal tissue. CDR3: CASSLRVSYEQYF. DNA of the CDR3: TGTGCCAGCAGCTTAAGAGTTTCCTACGAGCAGTACTTC.